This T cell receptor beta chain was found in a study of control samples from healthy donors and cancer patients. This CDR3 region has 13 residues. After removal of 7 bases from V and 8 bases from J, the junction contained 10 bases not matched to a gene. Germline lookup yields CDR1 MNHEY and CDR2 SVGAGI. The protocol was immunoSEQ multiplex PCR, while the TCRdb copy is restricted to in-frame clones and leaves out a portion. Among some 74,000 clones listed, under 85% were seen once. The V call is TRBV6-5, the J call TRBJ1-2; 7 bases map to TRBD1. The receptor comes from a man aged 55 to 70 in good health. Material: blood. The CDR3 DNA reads TGTGCCAGCAAAACAGGGGCCGCAGGCGGCTACACCTTC. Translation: CASKTGAAGGYTF.